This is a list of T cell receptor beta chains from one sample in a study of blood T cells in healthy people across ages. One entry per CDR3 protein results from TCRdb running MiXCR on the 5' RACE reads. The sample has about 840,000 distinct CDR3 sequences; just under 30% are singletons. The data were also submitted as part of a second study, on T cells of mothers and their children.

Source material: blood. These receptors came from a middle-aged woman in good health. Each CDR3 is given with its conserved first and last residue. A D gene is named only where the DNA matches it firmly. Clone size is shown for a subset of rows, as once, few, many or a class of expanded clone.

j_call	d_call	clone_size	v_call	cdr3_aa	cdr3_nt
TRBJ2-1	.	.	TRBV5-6	CASSFFYRNEQFF	TGTGCCAGCAGCTTCTTCTACCGCAATGAGCAGTTCTTC
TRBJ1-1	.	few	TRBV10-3	CAISERTANPEAFF	TGTGCCATCAGTGAACGGACAGCTAACCCTGAAGCTTTCTTT
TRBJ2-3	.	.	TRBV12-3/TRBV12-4	CDSSENRSTDTQYF	TGTGACAGCAGTGAGAACCGTTCCACAGATACGCAGTATTTT
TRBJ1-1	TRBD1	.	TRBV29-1	CNGRGRTTEAFF	TGCAACGGGAGGGGGCGTACCACTGAAGCTTTCTTT
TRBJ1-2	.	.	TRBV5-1	CASSLLEGGGYTF	TGCGCCAGCAGCTTGCTCGAGGGAGGTGGCTACACCTTC
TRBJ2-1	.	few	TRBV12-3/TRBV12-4	CASSPGTSHNEQFF	TGTGCCAGCAGTCCCGGGACGTCCCACAATGAGCAGTTCTTC
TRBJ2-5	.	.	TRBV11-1	CASSGNDRYNEQYF	TGTGCCAGCAGCGGCAACGACAGGTACAATGAGCAGTACTTC
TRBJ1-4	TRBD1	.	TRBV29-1	CSVTGQGEEKLFF	TGCAGCGTTACGGGACAGGGAGAAGAAAAACTGTTTTTT
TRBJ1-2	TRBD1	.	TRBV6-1	CASSESDRSFYGYTF	TGTGCCAGCAGTGAGTCGGACAGGAGCTTCTATGGCTACACCTTC
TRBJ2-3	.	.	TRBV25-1	CDRQEADTQYF	TGTGACAGACAGGAGGCAGATACGCAGTATTTT
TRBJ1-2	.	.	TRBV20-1	CSARVAGRTNYGYTF	TGCAGTGCTAGAGTAGCGGGGAGAACCAACTATGGCTACACCTTC
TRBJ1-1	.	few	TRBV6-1	CASTRGSGTEAFF	TGTGCCAGCACGAGGGGGTCGGGCACTGAAGCTTTCTTT